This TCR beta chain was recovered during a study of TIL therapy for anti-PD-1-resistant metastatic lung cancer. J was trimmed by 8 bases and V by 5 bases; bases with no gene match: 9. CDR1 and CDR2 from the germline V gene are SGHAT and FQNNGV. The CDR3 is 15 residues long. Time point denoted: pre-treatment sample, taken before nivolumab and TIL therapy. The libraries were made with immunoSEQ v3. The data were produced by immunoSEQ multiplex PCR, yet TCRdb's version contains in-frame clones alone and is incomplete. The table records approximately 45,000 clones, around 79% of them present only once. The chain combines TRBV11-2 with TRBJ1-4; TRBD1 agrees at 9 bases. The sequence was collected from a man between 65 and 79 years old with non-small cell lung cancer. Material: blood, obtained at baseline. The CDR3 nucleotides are TGTGCCAGCAGCGCACAGGGGGCGTATGGGGAAAAACTGTTTTTT. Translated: CASSAQGAYGEKLFF.